These T cell receptor beta chains were read from a single sample in a study of blood T cell repertoires in COVID-19. Only in-frame clones appear in the TCRdb table, and some are missing; sequencing was by immunoSEQ multiplex PCR. The profile shows approximately 170,000 clones, roughly 84% of them singletons. Sequencing used peripheral blood. Source of these receptors: a woman at least 80 years old with active or convalescent COVID-19. Each CDR3 is given with its conserved first and last residue. Fields, in order: D gene, J gene, clone size, V gene, CDR3 DNA, CDR3 protein. D genes are given only for firm matches. Part of the rows lack a size; the others show once, few, many or a class for expanded clones.

d_gene: -; j_gene: TRBJ2-5; abundance: -; v_gene: TRBV14; CDR3nt: TGTGCCAGCAGCCAAGAGATTGGCGGGACCGCTTCGCAGACCCAGTACTTC; CDR3aa: CASSQEIGGTASQTQYF
d_gene: TRBD2; j_gene: TRBJ2-7; abundance: -; v_gene: TRBV6-5; CDR3nt: TGTGCCAGCGGCCGCAGCGGGGCGGTACCCTACGAGCAGTACTTC; CDR3aa: CASGRSGAVPYEQYF
d_gene: -; j_gene: TRBJ2-3; abundance: -; v_gene: TRBV7-9; CDR3nt: TGTGCCAGCAGCTTAGCGCAGACTTTGGATACGCAGTATTTT; CDR3aa: CASSLAQTLDTQYF
d_gene: TRBD1; j_gene: TRBJ2-7; abundance: -; v_gene: TRBV7-9; CDR3nt: TGTGCCAGCAGCCCTGGGACAGGATCCTTCTACGAGCAGTACTTC; CDR3aa: CASSPGTGSFYEQYF
d_gene: TRBD1; j_gene: TRBJ1-1; abundance: -; v_gene: TRBV6-6; CDR3nt: TGTGCCAGCAGTTCGGGACAGGGGGCGAACACTGAAGCTTTCTTT; CDR3aa: CASSSGQGANTEAFF
d_gene: TRBD1; j_gene: TRBJ2-1; abundance: -; v_gene: TRBV6-5; CDR3nt: TGTGCCAGCAGTTTAAACAGGGGGGCCCCCGGGGAGTTCTTC; CDR3aa: CASSLNRGAPGEFF
d_gene: -; j_gene: TRBJ1-1; abundance: -; v_gene: TRBV11-2; CDR3nt: TGTGCCAGCAGCCTCAAAGGGACTGAACGGGACACTGAAGCTTTCTTT; CDR3aa: CASSLKGTERDTEAFF
d_gene: -; j_gene: TRBJ1-3; abundance: -; v_gene: TRBV6-5; CDR3nt: TGTGCCAGCAGTTACCGGGACTCTGGAAACACCATATATTTT; CDR3aa: CASSYRDSGNTIYF
d_gene: -; j_gene: TRBJ1-3; abundance: few; v_gene: TRBV24-1; CDR3nt: TGTGCCACCAGTGATTTCGGTGGGAGCCAGGAACCCTCTGGAAACACCATATATTTT; CDR3aa: CATSDFGGSQEPSGNTIYF
d_gene: -; j_gene: TRBJ1-1; abundance: -; v_gene: TRBV18; CDR3nt: TGTGCCAGCTCACCCCTCCCGACTGGGAACACTGAAGCTTTCTTT; CDR3aa: CASSPLPTGNTEAFF
d_gene: -; j_gene: TRBJ1-1; abundance: few; v_gene: TRBV3-1/TRBV3-2; CDR3nt: TGTGCCAGCTCCCCCTTCGACAGAATGAACACTGAAGCTTTCTTT; CDR3aa: CASSPFDRMNTEAFF
d_gene: TRBD1; j_gene: TRBJ1-4; abundance: few; v_gene: TRBV19; CDR3nt: TGTGCCAGTAGTGACCTCAGGGGGCTTACTAATGAAAAACTGTTTTTT; CDR3aa: CASSDLRGLTNEKLFF
d_gene: TRBD1; j_gene: TRBJ1-6; abundance: -; v_gene: TRBV2; CDR3nt: TGTGCCAGCAGTCGATGGACAGGGGGCAGTCTTTCACCCCTCCACTTT; CDR3aa: CASSRWTGGSLSPLHF
d_gene: -; j_gene: TRBJ2-7; abundance: -; v_gene: TRBV7-8; CDR3nt: TGTGCCAGCAGCTTATTAGGACTGTCCTACGAGCAGTACTTC; CDR3aa: CASSLLGLSYEQYF
d_gene: TRBD2; j_gene: TRBJ2-3; abundance: once; v_gene: TRBV30; CDR3nt: TGTGCCTGGCGACCAGCGGGAGTCCGTAGCACAGATACGCAGTATTTT; CDR3aa: CAWRPAGVRSTDTQYF
d_gene: -; j_gene: TRBJ1-2; abundance: -; v_gene: TRBV28; CDR3nt: TGTGCCAGCAGTTTCTTAGGGGACTATGGCTACACCTTC; CDR3aa: CASSFLGDYGYTF
d_gene: -; j_gene: TRBJ2-4; abundance: -; v_gene: TRBV28; CDR3nt: TGTGCCAGCAGTTTACCGGGGGGCGCGGGAAACATTCAGTACTTC; CDR3aa: CASSLPGGAGNIQYF
d_gene: TRBD1; j_gene: TRBJ1-4; abundance: -; v_gene: TRBV5-1; CDR3nt: TGCGCCAGCAGCCCGGGACAGGGAGGGAGTGCAACTAATGAAAAACTGTTTTTT; CDR3aa: CASSPGQGGSATNEKLFF
d_gene: TRBD1; j_gene: TRBJ2-5; abundance: few; v_gene: TRBV6-1; CDR3nt: TGTGCCAGCAGTGAATGGGGCCCCCGGGACAGGGTGTACGAGACCCAGTACTTC; CDR3aa: CASSEWGPRDRVYETQYF
d_gene: -; j_gene: TRBJ2-3; abundance: -; v_gene: TRBV7-3; CDR3nt: TGTGCCAGCAGCTCGGTGTCAGGGTCGAGCTATGCTGATACGCAGTATTTT; CDR3aa: CASSSVSGSSYADTQYF
d_gene: TRBD2; j_gene: TRBJ2-1; abundance: -; v_gene: TRBV7-9; CDR3nt: TGTGCCAGCAGCTATGGGACTAGCGGGAGGAGGTTGGTCTATGAGCAGTTCTTC; CDR3aa: CASSYGTSGRRLVYEQFF
d_gene: -; j_gene: TRBJ2-1; abundance: -; v_gene: TRBV25-1; CDR3nt: TGTGCCAGCAGCGAGGCCGGGGAGGCCTACAATGAGCAGTTCTTC; CDR3aa: CASSEAGEAYNEQFF
d_gene: TRBD2; j_gene: TRBJ2-3; abundance: once; v_gene: TRBV27; CDR3nt: TGTGCCAGCAGTTGGGGGACTAGCGGGAAATCCACAGATACGCAGTATTTT; CDR3aa: CASSWGTSGKSTDTQYF
d_gene: -; j_gene: TRBJ2-3; abundance: -; v_gene: TRBV11-3; CDR3nt: TGTGCCAGCAGCTTGGCTAGCGGCACAGATACGCAGTATTTT; CDR3aa: CASSLASGTDTQYF
d_gene: TRBD2; j_gene: TRBJ2-1; abundance: -; v_gene: TRBV6-2/TRBV6-3; CDR3nt: TGTGCCAGCAGTACCTGGCGGGAGGGCCTCGATGAGCAGTTCTTC; CDR3aa: CASSTWREGLDEQFF
d_gene: -; j_gene: TRBJ1-4; abundance: -; v_gene: TRBV13; CDR3nt: TGTGCCAGCAGCACCCGGAGGGCTAATGAAAAACTGTTTTTT; CDR3aa: CASSTRRANEKLFF
d_gene: TRBD1; j_gene: TRBJ2-1; abundance: once; v_gene: TRBV5-1; CDR3nt: TGCGCCAGCAGCGGGGGACAGGGGTACTACAATGAGCAGTTCTTC; CDR3aa: CASSGGQGYYNEQFF
d_gene: TRBD1; j_gene: TRBJ2-2; abundance: -; v_gene: TRBV18; CDR3nt: TGTGCCAGCTCACCACTTGCACAGGGGGGCACCGGGGAGCTGTTTTTT; CDR3aa: CASSPLAQGGTGELFF
d_gene: -; j_gene: TRBJ1-1; abundance: -; v_gene: TRBV30; CDR3nt: TGTGCCTGGAGTGCCCCTCCCCCGAACACTGAAGCTTTCTTT; CDR3aa: CAWSAPPPNTEAFF
d_gene: TRBD2; j_gene: TRBJ2-3; abundance: -; v_gene: TRBV7-3; CDR3nt: TGTGCCAGCAGCTATAGCGGGAGCCCAGATACGCAGTATTTT; CDR3aa: CASSYSGSPDTQYF
d_gene: TRBD1; j_gene: TRBJ1-2; abundance: -; v_gene: TRBV5-4; CDR3nt: TGTGCCAGCAGCTCCGAATTCCGGGACAGGATCTGGAACTATGGCTACACCTTC; CDR3aa: CASSSEFRDRIWNYGYTF
d_gene: TRBD1; j_gene: TRBJ2-7; abundance: once; v_gene: TRBV4-1; CDR3nt: TGCGCCAGCAGCCAAGAGAAGGGGGCTGGGGAGCAGTACTTC; CDR3aa: CASSQEKGAGEQYF
d_gene: -; j_gene: TRBJ2-1; abundance: -; v_gene: TRBV4-1; CDR3nt: TGCGCCAGCAGCCAAGATGGTGGGACCCTAGGGGGCAATGAGCAGTTCTTC; CDR3aa: CASSQDGGTLGGNEQFF
d_gene: -; j_gene: TRBJ2-7; abundance: -; v_gene: TRBV27; CDR3nt: TGTGCCAGCAGTTCCCCCAGTGGCGTGGCAAGGTATAGGGGGATCTACGAGCAGTACTTC; CDR3aa: CASSSPSGVARYRGIYEQYF
d_gene: -; j_gene: TRBJ2-5; abundance: -; v_gene: TRBV7-9; CDR3nt: TGTGCCAGCAGCCTATTCGGACGGAGGGCCTACCAAGAGACCCAGTACTTC; CDR3aa: CASSLFGRRAYQETQYF
d_gene: TRBD1; j_gene: TRBJ2-3; abundance: -; v_gene: TRBV5-1; CDR3nt: TGCGCCAGCAGCCACGGGACAGGCTCTAGCACAGATACGCAGTATTTT; CDR3aa: CASSHGTGSSTDTQYF
d_gene: TRBD2; j_gene: TRBJ2-4; abundance: -; v_gene: TRBV5-4; CDR3nt: TGTGCCAGCAGCCCCAGCGGGGTTGGAAACATTCAGTACTTC; CDR3aa: CASSPSGVGNIQYF
d_gene: -; j_gene: TRBJ2-5; abundance: -; v_gene: TRBV18; CDR3nt: TGTGCCAGCTCAGAATTCGGGTCAGAGACCCAGTACTTC; CDR3aa: CASSEFGSETQYF
d_gene: -; j_gene: TRBJ2-1; abundance: -; v_gene: TRBV24-1; CDR3nt: TGTGCCACCAGTAAGAGGGTAGGGGGTGAGCAGTTCTTC; CDR3aa: CATSKRVGGEQFF
d_gene: -; j_gene: TRBJ1-1; abundance: -; v_gene: TRBV28; CDR3nt: TGTGCTCCGGGACTATCGGAGGACACTGAAGCTTTCTTT; CDR3aa: CAPGLSEDTEAFF
d_gene: -; j_gene: TRBJ2-7; abundance: -; v_gene: TRBV5-1; CDR3nt: TGCGCCAGCAGCTTGGTTGAGGTAGGGGCCTACGAGCAGTACTTC; CDR3aa: CASSLVEVGAYEQYF
d_gene: -; j_gene: TRBJ2-6; abundance: -; v_gene: TRBV19; CDR3nt: TGTGCCAGTAGTAGTAGTTACGGGGAATTGTTTCATCTGGGGGCCAACGTCCTGACTTTC; CDR3aa: CASSSSYGELFHLGANVLTF
d_gene: TRBD1; j_gene: TRBJ2-7; abundance: -; v_gene: TRBV24-1; CDR3nt: TGTGCCACCAGTGATTTTAGGGACAGGGGACGCTACGAGCAGTACTTC; CDR3aa: CATSDFRDRGRYEQYF
d_gene: -; j_gene: TRBJ1-1; abundance: -; v_gene: TRBV2; CDR3nt: TGTGCCAGCAGGGACGGACAGCCCGACATTGAAGCTTTCTTT; CDR3aa: CASRDGQPDIEAFF
d_gene: TRBD2; j_gene: TRBJ2-1; abundance: -; v_gene: TRBV15; CDR3nt: TGTGCCACCAGCAGGAGGACTAGCGGGATGCACTCCTACAATGAGCAGTTCTTC; CDR3aa: CATSRRTSGMHSYNEQFF
d_gene: TRBD1; j_gene: TRBJ2-1; abundance: few; v_gene: TRBV27; CDR3nt: TGTGCCAGCAGTTTATTACAGGGGGGTGAGCAGTTCTTC; CDR3aa: CASSLLQGGEQFF
d_gene: TRBD1; j_gene: TRBJ1-1; abundance: -; v_gene: TRBV9; CDR3nt: TGTGCCAGCAGCGCCGGGACAGGACCCAGCTGGAACACTGAAGCTTTCTTT; CDR3aa: CASSAGTGPSWNTEAFF